Listed here are 26 T cell receptor beta chains from one sample, sequenced in a study of T cell responses to AZD1222 COVID-19 vaccine. Sequencing was performed with immunoSEQ multiplex PCR; in TCRdb, only in-frame clones are kept and a portion is missing. The sample yields some 79,000 clones, approximately 83% seen once. The input for sequencing was peripheral blood, taken 28 days after the second AZD1222 dose. These TCRs come from an adult who received the AZD1222 COVID-19 vaccine.

The chain couples TRBV11-3 to TRBJ2-3; D ambiguous. V lost 5 bases to trimming and J lost 0 bases, with 9 bases between them. CDR3 length: 14 residues. From germline, CDR1 is SGHNT and CDR2 YENEEA. Written as DNA, the CDR3 is TGTGCCAGCAGCGAACAGTCGAGCACAGATACGCAGTATTTT. Protein product: CASSEQSSTDTQYF.

The rearrangement joins TRBV9 to TRBJ2-3, with D perhaps being TRBD1 or TRBD2 (5 bases each). Trimming pared 4 bases from V and 4 bases from J, leaving 10 bases between. This CDR3 spans 13 amino acids. Germline V gene sequence: CDR1 SGDLS, CDR2 YYNGEE. CDR3 bases: TGTGCCAGCAGCCTTAGAGGGGCAGATACGCAGTATTTT. Protein sequence: CASSLRGADTQYF.

This clone appeared a single time. This chain links TRBV10-3 with TRBJ1-2; 12 nucleotides agree with TRBD1. This CDR3 has 15 residues. Germline CDR1 is ENHRY and CDR2 is SYGVKD. Trimming cost V 5 bases and J 4 bases; bases outside gene matches: 5. The CDR3 DNA sequence: TGTGCCATCAGTTACCGGGACAGGGGGCCCTATGGCTACACCTTC. Protein: CAISYRDRGPYGYTF.

This rearrangement joins TRBV7-6 to TRBJ2-2; D gene uncertain. The germline CDR1 and CDR2 sequences are SGHVS and FNYEAQ. V lost 0 bases and J 0 bases, leaving 11 bases between the germline ends. The length of the CDR3 is 17 residues. For the CDR3, the DNA is TGTGCCAGCAGCTTAGCACGGCGTAGGGCGAACACCGGGGAGCTGTTTTTT. Its protein product is CASSLARRRANTGELFF.

The chain recombines TRBV19 with TRBJ1-1; D is uncertain. Germline values: CDR1 LNHDA, CDR2 SQIVND (reference sequence). Trimming took off 7 bases at V and 1 base at J, with 13 bases between the two ends. This CDR3 is built from 14 residues. CDR3 DNA sequence: TGTGCCAGTACCGTTGGGGTGGGGAACACTGAAGCTTTCTTT. This encodes CASTVGVGNTEAFF.

The J gene is TRBJ2-5, the V gene TRBV14; D unresolved. From germline, CDR1 is SGHDN and CDR2 FVKESK. V lost 0 bases and J lost 4, with 6 bases in between. This CDR3 is 13 amino acids long. CDR3 DNA: TGTGCCAGCAGCCAAGACCCCGGAGAGACCCAGTACTTC. This translates into CASSQDPGETQYF.

The J gene is TRBJ2-7, the V gene TRBV11-2; 7 bases align to TRBD2. This CDR3 is 15 amino acids long. V trimming: 0 bases; J trimming: 3 bases; junction bases outside the gene matches: 5. Germline V lookup: CDR1 SGHAT, CDR2 FQNNGV. The CDR3, as DNA: TGTGCCAGCAGCTTAGAAGGGAGGGGCAGCTACGAGCAGTACTTC. Protein sequence: CASSLEGRGSYEQYF.

This CDR3 reads CASSLEGARQETQYF. In nucleotides, the CDR3 is TGTGCCAGCAGCTTGGAGGGGGCGAGGCAAGAGACCCAGTACTTC. This rearrangement joins TRBV5-5 to TRBJ2-5, with 7 positions matching TRBD1. This CDR3 is 15 amino acids long. In germline, CDR1 is SGHKS, CDR2 YYEKEE (reference sequence). Unmatched junction bases numbered 4, after V lost 0 bases and J lost 2 bases.

The V and J genes are TRBV11-2 and TRBJ1-2; D is unresolved. The CDR3 extends over 16 amino acids. Germline lookup yields CDR1 SGHAT and CDR2 FQNNGV. V gave up 1 base and J gave up 5 bases, with 17 bases separating them. The DNA for the CDR3 is TGTGCCAGCAGCTTAGGGTCTGTGGGCCCCTATTATGGCTACACCTTC. Amino acids: CASSLGSVGPYYGYTF. Drawing the rest from reference TRBV11-2 and TRBJ1-2, the complete variable domain is EAGVAQSPRYKIIEKRQSVAFWCNPISGHATLYWYQQILGQGPKLLIQFQNNGVVDDSQLPKDRFSAERLKGVDSTLKIQPAKLEDSAVYLCASSLGSVGPYYGYTFGSGTRLTVV.

The V gene is TRBV28, the J gene TRBJ1-5; D is possibly TRBD1 (6 bases). The CDR3 runs to 15 residues. Germline lookup yields CDR1 MDHEN and CDR2 SYDVKM. V lost 2 bases to trimming and J lost 7 bases, with 15 bases between them. CDR3 region: CASSLIRQEIQPQHF. CDR3 nucleotides: TGTGCCAGCAGTTTAATTCGACAGGAGATCCAGCCCCAGCATTTT.

V usage is TRBV5-1 and J usage is TRBJ2-7; no clear D gene. The germline V gene has CDR1 SGHRS and CDR2 YFSETQ. The CDR3 totals 13 residues. The germline V and J ends were trimmed by 0 bases and 7 bases, with 11 bases remaining between them. CDR3 DNA: TGCGCCAGCAGCTTGGCCCGGACCGAGGAGCAGTACTTC. Translation gives CASSLARTEEQYF. The complete variable domain, with remaining parts taken from reference TRBV5-1 and TRBJ2-7, reads KAGVTQTPRYLIKTRGQQVTLSCSPISGHRSVSWYQQTPGQGLQFLFEYFSETQRNKGNFPGRFSGRQFSNSRSEMNVSTLELGDSALYLCASSLARTEEQYFGPGTRLTVT.

There are a few counts of this clone. The rearrangement links TRBV6-5 to TRBJ1-2; maybe TRBD1 (5 bases). Trimming took 6 bases from V and 6 from J, leaving 20 bases between them. In germline, CDR1 is MNHEY, CDR2 SVGAGI. The CDR3 consists of 15 residues. CDR3: CASSQSGARSDGYTF. DNA of the CDR3: TGTGCCAGCAGCCAATCTGGGGCGCGATCTGATGGCTACACCTTC.

This chain connects TRBV5-3 to TRBJ1-4, with D unclear. TRBV5-3 is known as an ORF, though its function is uncertain. V was shortened by 3 bases and J by 8 bases, with 14 bases between the two germline ends. This CDR3 region has 14 residues. The CDR3 nucleotides read TGTGCCAGAAGCTGCGAGAGGTTGGGAGAAAAACTGTTTTTT. Translated: CARSCERLGEKLFF.

The gene calls are TRBV4-3 and TRBJ1-5; D ambiguous. The germline V gene encodes CDR1 LGHNA and CDR2 YSLEER. Between the trimmed V and J ends, which lost 0 bases and 0 bases, there was a span of 9 bases. This CDR3 is 16 amino acids long. CDR3 coding DNA: TGCGCCAGCAGCCAAGATCTTTTTAATAGCAATCAGCCCCAGCATTTT. It is translated as CASSQDLFNSNQPQHF.

This clone was seen a handful of times. This sequence joins TRBV5-1 and TRBJ2-5; a weak D match, TRBD2 (6 bases). The germline CDR1 and CDR2 sequences are SGHRS and YFSETQ. This CDR3 has 15 amino acids. Trimming took off 4 bases at V and 2 bases at J, with 15 bases between the two ends. The CDR3 region is CASSRSSADQETQYF. CDR3 DNA: TGCGCCAGCAGCCGGTCTAGCGCCGATCAAGAGACCCAGTACTTC.

The count of this clone is one. The V and J genes are TRBV30 and TRBJ1-6; 8 nucleotides align to TRBD1. Unmatched junction bases numbered 9, after V lost 2 bases and J lost 0 bases. The germline V gene encodes CDR1 GTSNPN and CDR2 SVGIG (reference sequence). The CDR3 covers 18 residues. The DNA for the CDR3 is TGTGCCTGGAGTCCCCGGACAGGGACGGACTCCTATAATTCACCCCTCCACTTT. Amino acids: CAWSPRTGTDSYNSPLHF. The full variable domain, its missing parts supplied by reference TRBV30 and TRBJ1-6, is SQTIHQWPATLVQPVGSPLSLECTVEGTSNPNLYWYRQAAGRGLQLLFYSVGIGQISSEVPQNLSASRPQDRQFILSSKKLLLSDSGFYLCAWSPRTGTDSYNSPLHFGNGTRLTVT.

This clone is a singleton in its sample. The chain recombines TRBV19 with TRBJ1-6; 7 positions agree with TRBD1. The trim removed 1 base at V and 6 bases at J, leaving 6 bases unmatched. This CDR3 comprises 16 residues. Germline loops: CDR1 LNHDA, CDR2 SQIVND (reference sequence). The CDR3 sequence is CASSIGGQTVNSPLHF. The CDR3 DNA reads TGTGCCAGTAGTATAGGGGGACAGACTGTTAATTCACCCCTCCACTTT.

This clone occurred a few times. As DNA, the CDR3 is TGTGCCAGTAGTATTACAAACACTGAAGCTTTCTTT. Residues: CASSITNTEAFF. The chain recombines TRBV19 with TRBJ1-1; D is unclear. The CDR3 sequence is 12 residues long. Germline values: CDR1 LNHDA, CDR2 SQIVND (reference sequence). V was clipped by 3 bases and J by 2 bases, with 4 bases between them.

The V call is TRBV7-9, the J call TRBJ2-7; D not resolved. This CDR3 is built from 14 residues. The V gene's germline CDR1 is SEHNR and CDR2 FQNEAQ (reference sequence). The V and J ends lost 1 base and 4 bases respectively, with 11 bases between them. The CDR3 reads CASSLEDTVYEQYF. DNA for the CDR3: TGTGCCAGCAGCTTAGAGGATACGGTTTACGAGCAGTACTTC. The whole variable domain, filled in from reference TRBV7-9 and TRBJ2-7, reads DTGVSQNPRHKITKRGQNVTFRCDPISEHNRLYWYRQTLGQGPEFLTYFQNEAQLEKSRLLSDRFSAERPKGSFSTLEIQRTEQGDSAMYLCASSLEDTVYEQYFGPGTRLTVT.

The chain's CDR3 is CASSLQPGQGYEQYF. The CDR3 DNA reads as TGTGCCAGCAGCCTCCAACCGGGACAGGGCTACGAGCAGTACTTC. This chain uses TRBV13 with TRBJ2-7; 9 nucleotides match TRBD1. CDR3 length equals 15 residues. Germline CDR1 reads PRHDT; CDR2 reads FYEKMQ (reference sequence). The J segment lost 3 bases and the V segment lost 5 bases, leaving 8 bases of the junction unmatched.

This clone was seen a handful of times. The J gene is TRBJ1-5, the V gene TRBV5-8; no clear D. Germline CDR1 is SGHTS and CDR2 is YDEGEE. The CDR3 loop spans 15 amino acids. Trimming removed 4 bases from V and 6 bases from J, with 17 bases in between. Written as DNA, the CDR3 is TGTGCCAGCAGCCGCGAGGAGGGTGCGGGTCAGCCCCAGCATTTT. Amino acids: CASSREEGAGQPQHF.

This clone turned up a few times. V usage is TRBV28 and J usage is TRBJ1-5, with 8 nucleotides matching TRBD1. With 5 bases clipped from V and 6 bases from J, the junction kept 6 bases outside the gene matches. The CDR3 consists of 14 residues. CDR1 and CDR2 from the germline V gene are MDHEN and SYDVKM. The chain's CDR3 is CASSTGGKVQPQHF. Written as DNA, the CDR3 is TGTGCCAGCAGTACAGGGGGGAAGGTTCAGCCCCAGCATTTT. Full variable domain (outside the CDR3, taken from reference TRBV28 and TRBJ1-5): DVKVTQSSRYLVKRTGEKVFLECVQDMDHENMFWYRQDPGLGLRLIYFSYDVKMKEKGDIPEGYSVSREKKERFSLILESASTNQTSMYLCASSTGGKVQPQHFGDGTRLSIL.

This chain uses TRBV19 with TRBJ2-2; TRBD1 matches at 9 bases. The CDR3 is made up of 14 amino acids. Per the germline V gene, CDR1 is LNHDA and CDR2 is SQIVND (reference sequence). Trimming cost V 8 bases and J 5 bases; bases outside gene matches: 6. CDR3 amino acids: CASSGQGLTGELFF. The CDR3 nucleotides read TGTGCCAGTTCGGGACAGGGTTTAACCGGGGAGCTGTTTTTT.

This rearrangement joins TRBV5-6 to TRBJ1-2; 7 bases line up with TRBD1. The V segment lost 4 bases and the J segment 7 bases; nucleotides outside the gene matches: 7. From germline, CDR1 is SGHDT and CDR2 YYEEEE. The CDR3 is made up of 13 amino acids. CDR3 protein: CASSMTGPSGYTF. DNA of the CDR3: TGTGCCAGCAGCATGACAGGGCCCTCTGGCTACACCTTC.

CDR3 residues: CSASGAAYNEQFF. Written as DNA, the CDR3 is TGCAGTGCTAGTGGCGCGGCCTACAATGAGCAGTTCTTC. This rearrangement joins TRBV20-1 to TRBJ2-1; D call uncertain. CDR3 length: 13 residues. With 3 bases removed from V and 2 bases from J, the gap between germline ends came to 8 bases. In germline, CDR1 is DFQATT, CDR2 SNEGSKA (reference sequence).

The genes are TRBV5-4 and TRBJ2-3, with 8 bases lining up with TRBD1. Germline trimming cut 0 bases from V and 6 bases from J; bases unmatched to any gene: 6. Germline V gene lookup returns CDR1 SGHNT and CDR2 YYREEE (reference sequence). The CDR3 spans 15 residues. The CDR3 sequence: CASSLGQGFDDTQYF. CDR3 in DNA: TGTGCCAGCAGCTTGGGACAGGGGTTTGATGATACGCAGTATTTT.